The present entry profiles one T cell receptor (beta chain) with its context. What it recognizes is unknown. The sample belongs to a study of T cells in Graves' hyperthyroidism and ophthalmopathy. Authors of the study amplified TCR beta CDR3 regions from RNA transcripts. The HTBI primer set served for first-round RT-PCR of the TCR CDR3. TCRdb reprocessed the multiplex PCR reads with MiXCR, giving one entry per CDR3 protein. The data contain more than 650,000 distinct CDR3 sequences, approximately 15% of them singletons. In germline, CDR1 is MGHRA, CDR2 YSYEKL. Trimming took 0 bases from V and 2 from J, leaving 17 bases between them. This CDR3 comprises 17 residues. Study-level points and caveats: Most thyroid clonotypes expanded above 0.001 were also detected in blood. The authors' 13 V-J model separated ophthalmopathy from stable hyperthyroidism.

No progression to ophthalmopathy during 18 months of follow-up defined stable disease. The study left out patients who had uncontrolled infection, other autoimmune disease, pregnancy or lactation. The sequence was collected from a woman between 18 and 29 years old with Graves' hyperthyroidism. The sample comprised blood. This chain links TRBV4-1 with TRBJ2-7, with D perhaps TRBD1 or TRBD2 (6 bases each). The CDR3 DNA reads TGCGCCAGCAGCCAAGATTCGCCGGGGGCTAGTGCCTACGAGCAGTACTTC. This translates into CASSQDSPGASAYEQYF.